One sample yielded the 21 T cell receptor beta chains listed below, sequenced in a study of shared clonotypes between healthy human individuals (dated by TCRdb to 2020 to 2021). For the CD8 naive samples, CD45RO-negative cells were positively selected for CCR7, yielding a CD45RA+CCR7+ population from which TemRA cells were excluded. The receptor library was made with the immunoSEQ multiplex PCR assay. Held by TCRdb, this immuneACCESS table contains in-frame sequences only and omits some clones. Under half of the omission traces to an unresolved V gene where checked; the cause of the rest is unknown. A total of about 680,000 clones appear in this sample, about 91% of them only once. The ten top clones hold roughly 24% of the sample. The sequenced sample consisted of naive CD8+ T cells sorted from blood. The meaning of the sample's cell subset or site label: CD45RA+CCR7+. These receptors came from a man younger than 40 in good health.

This clone was observed a single time. The chain employs TRBV9 and TRBJ2-1; 12 bases are a match to TRBD2. The germline gives CDR1 SGDLS, CDR2 YYNGEE. The CDR3 totals 13 residues. J lost 11 bases, V lost 3 bases, and 3 bases had no gene match. The CDR3 loop reads CASSGTSGIKQFF. For the CDR3, the DNA is TGTGCCAGCAGCGGGACTAGCGGGATAAAGCAGTTCTTC.

This clone was detected only once. In DNA, the CDR3 is TGTGCCAGCAGCCACACGGAAACGAAGGTATGGCAGTTCTTC. It is translated as CASSHTETKVWQFF. The chain employs TRBV14 and TRBJ2-1; the D is unclear. V lost 3 bases and J lost 12, with 18 bases in between. CDR3 length: 14 amino acids. Germline V gene lookup returns CDR1 SGHDN and CDR2 FVKESK.

V and J are TRBV7-2 and TRBJ2-3, with 7 bases matching TRBD1. Looked up from germline, CDR1 is SGHTA and CDR2 is FQGNSA. This CDR3 has 14 residues. J lost 6 bases, V lost 7 bases, and 10 bases had no gene match. CDR3 bases: TGTGCCAGCACCAACCGGGACAGAAGTGATACGCAGTATTTT. It is translated as CASTNRDRSDTQYF. Full variable domain (remainder filled in from reference TRBV7-2 and TRBJ2-3): GAGVSQSPSNKVTEKGKDVELRCDPISGHTALYWYRQSLGQGLEFLIYFQGNSAPDKSGLPSDRFSAERTGGSVSTLTIQRTQQEDSAVYLCASTNRDRSDTQYFGPGTRLTVL.

Details on this clone: Other DNA sequences of this sample code for an identical CDR3. This rearrangement joins TRBV2 to TRBJ2-1; the match to TRBD2 covers 8 bases. CDR3 size: 11 residues. Germline CDR1 reads SNHLY; CDR2 reads FYNNEI. Trimming cost V 8 bases and J 7 bases; bases outside gene matches: 1. CDR3 sequence reads: CASPSGNEQFF. The DNA for the CDR3 is TGTGCCAGCCCTAGCGGGAATGAGCAGTTCTTC.

The chain has TRBV13 and TRBJ2-1, with TRBD2 matching 10 bases. Germline V gives CDR1 PRHDT, CDR2 FYEKMQ (reference sequence). The CDR3 contains 15 residues. Trimming cost V 5 bases and J 3 bases; bases outside gene matches: 4. The CDR3 sequence: CASSQRTSGYNEQFF. The CDR3 DNA is TGTGCCAGCAGCCAACGGACTAGCGGCTACAATGAGCAGTTCTTC.

The chain joins TRBV19 to TRBJ2-7, with 8 positions matching TRBD2. The V gene end was trimmed by 6 bases and the J gene end by 3 bases; junction bases not matched to a gene: 4. This CDR3 spans 13 amino acids. The germline V gene encodes CDR1 LNHDA and CDR2 SQIVND (reference sequence). The CDR3 loop is CASSGRGIYEQYF. CDR3 DNA: TGTGCCAGTAGCGGGAGGGGAATCTACGAGCAGTACTTC.

The chain couples TRBV6-1 to TRBJ2-7; perhaps TRBD2 as D (6 bases). The CDR3 length is 16 residues. CDR1 is MNHNS, CDR2 SASEGT, per germline. Trimming took off 2 bases at V and 1 base at J, with 15 bases between the two ends. This CDR3 is CASSETGTPLSYEQYF. The DNA for the CDR3 is TGTGCCAGCAGTGAAACCGGGACTCCTCTTTCCTACGAGCAGTACTTC.

This rearrangement joins TRBV7-9 to TRBJ2-1; tentatively, D is TRBD1 (6 bases). Germline-derived CDR1 and CDR2 are SEHNR and FQNEAQ (reference sequence). V lost 8 bases and J 2 bases, leaving 10 bases between the germline ends. The CDR3 sequence is 13 residues long. CDR3 coding DNA: TGTGCCAGCTTCACAGGGACCTACAATGAGCAGTTCTTC. Residues: CASFTGTYNEQFF.

V and J are TRBV6-5 and TRBJ1-2, with 10 positions matching TRBD1. V trimming: 4 bases; J trimming: 4 bases; junction bases outside the gene matches: 9. Germline V gene sequence: CDR1 MNHEY, CDR2 SVGAGI. CDR3 length: 16 residues. The chain's CDR3 is CASSSTGTGDLYGYTF. The CDR3 bases are TGTGCCAGCAGTTCCACCGGGACAGGGGATCTCTATGGCTACACCTTC.

The chain joins TRBV27 to TRBJ2-7; D is unclear. The V end lost 6 bases, the J end lost 2 bases, and 14 bases lay between the germline ends. Germline V lookup: CDR1 MNHEY, CDR2 SMNVEV (reference sequence). This CDR3 comprises 14 residues. As DNA, the CDR3 is TGTGCCAGCAGGGCAGCCCTGATCCCCTACGAGCAGTACTTC. Translating gives CASRAALIPYEQYF.

CDR3 sequence (DNA): TGTGCCAGCAGCTTAGAGACGGGGTCCTACGAGCAGTACTTC. It yields the protein CASSLETGSYEQYF. This rearrangement joins TRBV7-9 to TRBJ2-7, with D possibly matching TRBD2 (5 bases). The V end was cut by 1 base, the J end by 1 base, with 8 bases between. This CDR3 is 14 amino acids long. Germline values: CDR1 SEHNR, CDR2 FQNEAQ (reference sequence). Full variable domain (rest looked up from reference TRBV7-9 and TRBJ2-7): DTGVSQNPRHKITKRGQNVTFRCDPISEHNRLYWYRQTLGQGPEFLTYFQNEAQLEKSRLLSDRFSAERPKGSFSTLEIQRTEQGDSAMYLCASSLETGSYEQYFGPGTRLTVT.

The CDR3 sequence is CASSLFTGAGSNQPQHF. CDR3 nucleotide sequence: TGTGCCAGCAGCTTATTTACAGGGGCAGGGAGCAATCAGCCCCAGCATTTT. The chain has TRBV7-9 and TRBJ1-5; 7 bases agree with TRBD1. Germline V lookup: CDR1 SEHNR, CDR2 FQNEAQ (reference sequence). The V segment lost 2 bases and the J segment 1 base; nucleotides outside the gene matches: 8. The CDR3 is made up of 17 amino acids.

In DNA form, the CDR3 reads TGTGCCAGCAGTCCAGGGTCGCTAAATCAGCCCCAGCATTTT. Translation: CASSPGSLNQPQHF. The genes are TRBV28 and TRBJ1-5; the D gene is possibly TRBD1 (5 bases). CDR1 and CDR2 (germline): MDHEN, SYDVKM. V dropped 5 bases and J dropped 4 bases, with 12 bases sitting between them. The CDR3 contains 14 residues.

This clone has only one observation. Within the sample, other DNA sequences also encode this same CDR3. The V and J genes are TRBV27 and TRBJ2-1; the D gene is possibly TRBD2 (5 bases). The CDR3 spans 13 residues. CDR1 and CDR2 (germline): MNHEY, SMNVEV (reference sequence). V was shortened by 2 bases and J by 6 bases, with 8 bases between the two germline ends. The CDR3 loop is CASSLPGLNEQFF. The CDR3 DNA reads TGTGCCAGCAGTTTACCCGGACTCAATGAGCAGTTCTTC.

This CDR3 is CASSLSSGKAEQYF. CDR3 coding DNA: TGCGCCAGCAGCCTGTCTAGCGGGAAGGCCGAGCAGTACTTC. This chain connects TRBV4-1 to TRBJ2-7; 9 nucleotides line up with TRBD2. The CDR3 covers 14 residues. Trimming cost V 4 bases and J 6 bases; bases outside gene matches: 7. Germline V gene lookup returns CDR1 MGHRA and CDR2 YSYEKL.

The CDR3 bases are TGTGCCAGCAGCTTAGCGAGACTAGCGGCGGCCCATGAGCAGTTCTTC. As protein: CASSLARLAAAHEQFF. V gene TRBV7-8 combines with J gene TRBJ2-1; 9 nucleotides match TRBD2. Trimming removed 0 bases from V and 8 bases from J; junction bases left unmatched: 8. The V gene's germline CDR1 is SGHVS and CDR2 FQNEAQ. This CDR3 comprises 16 residues.

The chain uses TRBV18 and TRBJ1-2; D is perhaps TRBD1 (5 bases). Trimming pared 5 bases from V and 3 bases from J, leaving 19 bases between. CDR3 length: 16 amino acids. Germline CDR1 and CDR2: KGHSH and LQKENI. CDR3 protein: CASSDNGDLADYGYTF. The DNA for the CDR3 is TGTGCCAGCTCAGATAACGGGGACCTAGCGGACTATGGCTACACCTTC.

The chain links TRBV14 to TRBJ2-5; 12 nucleotides line up with TRBD2. The CDR3 has 16 amino acids. Germline assignment: CDR1 SGHDN and CDR2 FVKESK. V dropped 2 bases and J dropped 6; count of bases not matched to a gene: 7. CDR3 residues: CASSQMTSGSGKTQYF. CDR3 in DNA: TGTGCCAGCAGCCAAATGACTAGCGGGAGCGGGAAGACCCAGTACTTC.

The rearrangement uses TRBV27 and TRBJ1-5; D unresolved. V lost 6 bases, J lost 5 bases, and 17 bases lay in between. Germline V gives CDR1 MNHEY, CDR2 SMNVEV (reference sequence). There are 15 residues in the CDR3. CDR3 nucleotide sequence: TGTGCCAGCAGCTTTACGGGGTCAGTATATCAGCCCCAGCATTTT. As protein: CASSFTGSVYQPQHF.

V and J are TRBV14 and TRBJ2-1; 7 bases align to TRBD2. J gave up 0 bases and V 0 bases, and 17 bases lay outside the gene matches. Germline values: CDR1 SGHDN, CDR2 FVKESK. The CDR3 runs to 21 residues. The CDR3 spells CASSQDLGSSGPVLSYNEQFF. The CDR3 nucleotides are TGTGCCAGCAGCCAAGATTTGGGGAGTAGCGGGCCAGTCCTCTCCTACAATGAGCAGTTCTTC.

The rearrangement joins TRBV7-8 to TRBJ2-3; TRBD1 matches at 9 bases. The CDR3 extends over 13 amino acids. Trimming took 4 bases from V and 6 from J; bases not matched to a gene: 2. CDR1 is SGHVS and CDR2 is FQNEAQ in the germline V gene. The DNA for the CDR3 is TGTGCCAGCAGCTGGGACAGGGTTGATACGCAGTATTTT. As protein: CASSWDRVDTQYF. The variable domain in full, completed from reference TRBV7-8 and TRBJ2-3, reads GAGVSQSPRYKVAKRGQDVALRCDPISGHVSLFWYQQALGQGPEFLTYFQNEAQLDKSGLPSDRFFAERPEGSVSTLKIQRTQQEDSAVYLCASSWDRVDTQYFGPGTRLTVL.